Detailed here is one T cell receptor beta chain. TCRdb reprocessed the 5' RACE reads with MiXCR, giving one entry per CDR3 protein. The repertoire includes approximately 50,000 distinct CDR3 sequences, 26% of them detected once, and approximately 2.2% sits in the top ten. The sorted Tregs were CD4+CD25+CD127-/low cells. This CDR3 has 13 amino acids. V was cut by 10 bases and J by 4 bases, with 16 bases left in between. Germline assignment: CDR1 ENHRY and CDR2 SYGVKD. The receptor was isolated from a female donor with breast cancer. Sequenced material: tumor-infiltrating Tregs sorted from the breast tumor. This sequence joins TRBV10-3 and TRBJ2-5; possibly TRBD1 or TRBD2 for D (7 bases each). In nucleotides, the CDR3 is TGTGCCACCCAGGGGGGGCCACGAGAGACCCAGTACTTC. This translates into CATQGGPRETQYF.